These 32 T cell receptor beta chains share one sample of origin, sequenced in a study of T cell changes during pregnancy in multiple sclerosis. Produced via immunoSEQ multiplex PCR; TCRdb's table is partial and in-frame only. Of 60,000 to 70,000 clones in the sample, around 92% were seen once. The specimen was peripheral blood, collected after pregnancy. The source is a female donor in good health, enrolled as a control in a pregnancy study.

This sequence joins TRBV5-4 and TRBJ2-5, with 10 bases matching TRBD2. Germline V gene lookup returns CDR1 SGHNT and CDR2 YYREEE (reference sequence). The CDR3 is 20 amino acids. V lost 4 bases to trimming and J lost 1 base; unmatched junction nucleotides: 19. The CDR3 DNA sequence: TGTGCCAGCAGCCTAGCGGGGGCCACCAATTCCGGCGGGATCCAAGAGACCCAGTACTTC. This sequence encodes CASSLAGATNSGGIQETQYF.

This sequence joins TRBV9 and TRBJ2-1; D is perhaps TRBD2 (5 bases). The CDR3 consists of 16 residues. Looked up from germline, CDR1 is SGDLS and CDR2 is YYNGEE. The V end lost 0 bases, the J end lost 2 bases, and 12 bases lay between the germline ends. DNA of the CDR3: TGTGCCAGCAGCGTAGATGCGGAGGTCGCCTACAATGAGCAGTTCTTC. Translating gives CASSVDAEVAYNEQFF.

The rearrangement joins TRBV6-1 to TRBJ1-1; perhaps TRBD1 as D (6 bases). The germline V gene has CDR1 MNHNS and CDR2 SASEGT. The V gene lost 7 bases and the J gene lost 6 bases, with 15 bases spanning the gap. The CDR3 has 13 residues. CDR3 bases: TGTGCCAGCACAAAAGGGGGGGTGGCTGAAGCTTTCTTT. It specifies CASTKGGVAEAFF.

The rearrangement uses TRBV6-4 and TRBJ1-1; 11 bases agree with TRBD1. The length of the CDR3 is 15 residues. The germline CDR1 and CDR2 sequences are MRHNA and SNTAGT. V shed 3 bases and J 4 bases; nucleotides not matched to a gene: 4. CDR3: CASSESGTGGTEAFF. Written as DNA, the CDR3 is TGTGCCAGCAGTGAGTCCGGGACAGGGGGCACTGAAGCTTTCTTT.

This rearrangement joins TRBV2 to TRBJ1-1; 8 bases fit TRBD1. CDR1 is SNHLY and CDR2 is FYNNEI in the germline V gene. This CDR3 has 15 residues. V was pared by 3 bases and J by 5 bases, with 8 bases of the junction left unmatched. As DNA, the CDR3 is TGTGCCAGCAGTGATAGCACAGGGGGTAGAACTGAAGCTTTCTTT. It codes for CASSDSTGGRTEAFF.

This clone came up once. The rearrangement links TRBV15 to TRBJ1-2; no clear D. The CDR3 contains 15 residues. The V end was cut by 0 bases, the J end by 3 bases, with 11 bases between. Per the germline V gene, CDR1 is LNHNV and CDR2 is YYDKDF (reference sequence). CDR3 protein: CATSRDARADYGYTF. The CDR3 coding sequence is TGTGCCACCAGCAGAGATGCGAGGGCTGACTATGGCTACACCTTC.

J is TRBJ2-5 and V is TRBV9, with 15 positions matching TRBD2. The CDR3 spans 18 residues. Germline assignment: CDR1 SGDLS and CDR2 YYNGEE. With 4 bases clipped from V and 8 bases from J, the junction kept 15 bases outside the gene matches. The CDR3, as DNA: TGTGCCAGCAGCTCACGGGCGGGACTAGCGGGGGGCCAAGGAACCCAGTACTTC. It translates to CASSSRAGLAGGQGTQYF.

The chain recombines TRBV6-6 with TRBJ1-5; D possibly corresponds to TRBD1 (5 bases). V dropped 5 bases and J dropped 7 bases, with 21 bases sitting between them. Germline V gene sequence: CDR1 MNHNY, CDR2 SVGAGI (reference sequence). The CDR3 consists of 16 residues. The chain's CDR3 is CASSKQGSGSGQPQHF. The CDR3 nucleotides read TGTGCCAGCAGTAAACAAGGGTCAGGGTCGGGCCAGCCCCAGCATTTT.

This chain links TRBV5-6 with TRBJ1-1; 8 nucleotides line up with TRBD1. CDR1 is SGHDT, CDR2 YYEEEE, per germline. The CDR3 is made up of 14 amino acids. V shed 4 bases and J 6 bases; nucleotides not matched to a gene: 8. In DNA form, the CDR3 reads TGTGCCAGCAGCAGAGGGACAGGAGGGGCTGAAGCTTTCTTT. Translated, it gives CASSRGTGGAEAFF.

The chain links TRBV13 to TRBJ2-5; D perhaps matches TRBD1 (6 bases). Trimming took 4 bases from V and 0 from J, leaving 9 bases between them. The CDR3 spans 14 residues. Per germline, CDR1 PRHDT and CDR2 FYEKMQ (reference sequence). The CDR3 nucleotides read TGTGCCAGCAGCTCGAGGGGGTACCAAGAGACCCAGTACTTC. Amino acid sequence: CASSSRGYQETQYF.

This chain connects TRBV4-3 to TRBJ2-1; 12 bases agree with TRBD2. The length of the CDR3 is 18 residues. V shed 1 base, J shed 7 bases, and the junction held 11 bases outside the gene matches. CDR1 and CDR2 (germline): LGHNA, YSLEER. In DNA form, the CDR3 reads TGCGCCAGCAGCCAAGTAATGGTAACTAGCGGGGGGTATAATGAGCAGTTCTTC. Encoded protein: CASSQVMVTSGGYNEQFF.

V is TRBV2 and J is TRBJ1-6; 7 bases match TRBD1. The CDR3 is 13 residues long. Germline-derived CDR1 and CDR2 are SNHLY and FYNNEI. V trimming: 8 bases; J trimming: 7 bases; junction bases outside the gene matches: 5. CDR3 nucleotide sequence: TGTGCCAGCCAGGGACAGCCAAATTCACCCCTCCACTTT. Amino acid sequence: CASQGQPNSPLHF.

This chain joins TRBV27 and TRBJ1-2, with 10 nucleotides matching TRBD1. The ends lost 6 bases at V and 11 bases at J; junction bases unmatched: 9. Germline CDR1 and CDR2: MNHEY and SMNVEV (reference sequence). This CDR3 region has 13 residues. The CDR3 DNA is TGTGCCAGCAGGGGACAGGGGCTTGGATTTTACACCTTC. Its protein is CASRGQGLGFYTF.

The CDR3 DNA follows: TGTGCCAGCAGCGTAGTTGACAGTTCCGGGGAGCTGTTTTTT. This sequence encodes CASSVVDSSGELFF. This chain links TRBV9 with TRBJ2-2, with TRBD1 as a possible D gene (5 bases). Germline values: CDR1 SGDLS, CDR2 YYNGEE. This CDR3 has 14 residues. V was clipped by 0 bases and J by 6 bases, with 9 bases between them.

The V and J genes are TRBV6-4 and TRBJ2-2; TRBD1 agrees at 10 bases. The CDR3 contains 14 residues. CDR1 MRHNA and CDR2 SNTAGT come from the germline V gene. V was pared by 3 bases and J by 7 bases, with 2 bases of the junction left unmatched. The CDR3 is CASSETGGVGELFF. In nucleotides, the CDR3 is TGTGCCAGCAGTGAGACAGGGGGCGTCGGGGAGCTGTTTTTT.

The chain has TRBV30 and TRBJ2-3, with a tentative D call TRBD1 (5 bases). This CDR3 has 13 amino acids. Germline lookup yields CDR1 GTSNPN and CDR2 SVGIG (reference sequence). V lost 0 bases to trimming and J lost 6 bases, with 10 bases between them. The CDR3 DNA follows: TGTGCCTGGAGTGTAGTAGGGGCGGATACGCAGTATTTT. Translation gives CAWSVVGADTQYF.

The V call is TRBV5-4, the J call TRBJ2-5; 15 nucleotides match TRBD2. Germline trimming cut 0 bases from V and 0 bases from J; bases unmatched to any gene: 6. The CDR3 consists of 19 residues. Germline V lookup: CDR1 SGHNT, CDR2 YYREEE (reference sequence). CDR3 nucleotide sequence: TGTGCCAGCAGCTTGGGAGCCGGGACTAGCGGGGGGTACCAAGAGACCCAGTACTTC. This encodes CASSLGAGTSGGYQETQYF.

The rearrangement uses TRBV5-5 and TRBJ1-3; D perhaps matches TRBD1 (5 bases). CDR1 is SGHKS, CDR2 YYEKEE, per germline (reference sequence). Trimming removed 1 base at V and 0 bases at J, with 8 bases between. This CDR3 has 15 amino acids. Here the CDR3 reads CASSLTGYSGNTIYF. In nucleotides, the CDR3 is TGTGCCAGCAGCTTGACAGGATACTCTGGAAACACCATATATTTT.

The CDR3 nucleotides are TGTGCCAGCAGCCAAGTTCGGACAGAATATGGCTACACCTTC. Its protein is CASSQVRTEYGYTF. The rearrangement joins TRBV4-2 to TRBJ1-2; D might be TRBD1 (6 bases). This CDR3 contains 14 residues. Trimming cost V 1 base and J 5 bases, with 11 bases left between them. From germline, CDR1 is LGHNA and CDR2 YNFKEQ.

The J gene is TRBJ1-1, the V gene TRBV20-1, with D uncertain. V shed 4 bases and J shed 8 bases, with 11 bases lying between them. Germline V gene sequence: CDR1 DFQATT, CDR2 SNEGSKA (reference sequence). The CDR3 has 11 residues. CDR3 DNA sequence: TGCAGTGCTACCCGACGGGGAGAAGCTTTCTTT. This codes for CSATRRGEAFF.

The chain employs TRBV4-1 and TRBJ2-1; the match to TRBD2 covers 12 bases. The CDR3 has 17 amino acids. Germline assignment: CDR1 MGHRA and CDR2 YSYEKL. Trimming at V came to 0 bases and at J to 9 bases, leaving 9 bases not matched to a gene. The CDR3 region is CASSQDKASGGASEQFF. In DNA form, the CDR3 reads TGCGCCAGCAGCCAAGATAAGGCTAGCGGGGGGGCCTCTGAGCAGTTCTTC.

The chain employs TRBV19 and TRBJ2-7, with a weak D call TRBD1 (8 bases). Trimming cost V 5 bases and J 3 bases, with 20 bases left between them. The CDR3 length is 16 residues. Germline CDR1 LNHDA, CDR2 SQIVND (reference sequence). The CDR3 DNA sequence: TGTGCCAGTAGTTCCAGGGGGGGACAGGCCTTCTACGAGCAGTACTTC. Its protein product is CASSSRGGQAFYEQYF. The entire variable domain, with the rest obtained from reference TRBV19 and TRBJ2-7, is as follows: DGGITQSPKYLFRKEGQNVTLSCEQNLNHDAMYWYRQDPGQGLRLIYYSQIVNDFQKGDIAEGYSVSREKKESFPLTVTSAQKNPTAFYLCASSSRGGQAFYEQYFGPGTRLTVT.

This clone has only one observation. The CDR3 here is CASSFAGTGSGYTF. CDR3 DNA sequence: TGTGCCAGCAGTTTTGCGGGGACAGGGTCAGGCTACACCTTC. V and J are TRBV27 and TRBJ1-2; TRBD1 matches at 9 bases. Germline V lookup: CDR1 MNHEY, CDR2 SMNVEV (reference sequence). The CDR3 is 14 residues long. Trimming cost V 3 bases and J 8 bases; bases outside gene matches: 7.

The count of this clone is one. The chain uses TRBV7-2 and TRBJ2-2, with 8 bases matching TRBD1. Germline-derived CDR1 and CDR2 are SGHTA and FQGNSA. The CDR3 has 15 amino acids. V trimming: 5 bases; J trimming: 2 bases; junction bases outside the gene matches: 4. The CDR3 sequence is CASSTGQGNTGELFF. The CDR3, as DNA: TGTGCCAGCAGCACTGGACAGGGAAACACCGGGGAGCTGTTTTTT.

The chain is built from TRBV5-4 and TRBJ2-1, with D possibly TRBD2 on 6 matching bases. The CDR3 is 17 amino acids. With 0 bases removed from V and 3 bases from J, the gap between germline ends came to 16 bases. CDR1 SGHNT and CDR2 YYREEE come from the germline V gene (reference sequence). The CDR3 coding sequence is TGTGCCAGCAGCTTGGGGGGGATCCGGGGGAACTACAATGAGCAGTTCTTC. The encoded protein is CASSLGGIRGNYNEQFF.

The V and J genes are TRBV7-2 and TRBJ2-7, with D possibly being TRBD2 (6 bases). Germline V gives CDR1 SGHTA, CDR2 FQGNSA. This CDR3 has 15 residues. Trimming removed 2 bases at V and 2 bases at J, with 13 bases between. The CDR3 nucleotides are TGTGCCAGCAGCTTATTCGGGGGAGACCCCTACGAGCAGTACTTC. This gives the protein CASSLFGGDPYEQYF.

This sequence joins TRBV14 and TRBJ2-7; D possibly corresponds to TRBD1 (5 bases). Trimming removed 3 bases at V and 3 bases at J, with 15 bases between. The V gene's germline CDR1 is SGHDN and CDR2 FVKESK. The CDR3 runs 15 residues. CDR3 protein: CASSQGHPQGYEQYF. The CDR3 region has the DNA TGTGCCAGCAGCCAGGGTCATCCCCAGGGCTACGAGCAGTACTTC. Full variable domain (missing parts from reference TRBV14 and TRBJ2-7): EAGVTQFPSHSVIEKGQTVTLRCDPISGHDNLYWYRRVMGKEIKFLLHFVKESKQDESGMPNNRFLAERTGGTYSTLKVQPAELEDSGVYFCASSQGHPQGYEQYFGPGTRLTVT.

In nucleotides, the CDR3 is TGTGCCAGCAGCTTTAGCGCAGGGGCCTACGAGCAGTACTTC. Encoded protein: CASSFSAGAYEQYF. This chain links TRBV13 with TRBJ2-7; perhaps TRBD1 as D (6 bases). The V gene lost 3 bases and the J gene lost 2 bases, with 11 bases spanning the gap. This CDR3 region has 14 residues. In germline, CDR1 is PRHDT, CDR2 FYEKMQ (reference sequence).

This clone came up a few times. The chain employs TRBV6-4 and TRBJ2-3; 10 bases agree with TRBD2. This CDR3 comprises 15 residues. Per the germline V gene, CDR1 is MRHNA and CDR2 is SNTAGT. With 4 bases clipped from V and 3 bases from J, the junction kept 4 bases outside the gene matches. The CDR3 sequence is CASSGSGGATDTQYF. As DNA, the CDR3 is TGTGCCAGCAGTGGAAGCGGGGGGGCAACAGATACGCAGTATTTT.

The chain links TRBV7-9 to TRBJ2-7, with 7 bases aligning to TRBD1. Germline-derived CDR1 and CDR2 are SEHNR and FQNEAQ (reference sequence). Trimming at V came to 5 bases and at J to 3 bases, leaving 4 bases not matched to a gene. This CDR3 is built from 13 residues. The CDR3 DNA sequence: TGTGCCAGCAGCCTTTCAGGGGGCTACGAGCAGTACTTC. Translated: CASSLSGGYEQYF.

The chain employs TRBV7-6 and TRBJ1-4, with D perhaps matching TRBD1 (5 bases). This CDR3 has 16 residues. V was cut by 5 bases and J by 6 bases, with 19 bases left in between. Per the germline V gene, CDR1 is SGHVS and CDR2 is FNYEAQ. In DNA form, the CDR3 reads TGTGCCAGCAGCCTGATAATGGCAGGGTTGGATGAAAAACTGTTTTTT. This encodes CASSLIMAGLDEKLFF.

The chain recombines TRBV6-5 with TRBJ2-7; D unclear. V was trimmed by 5 bases and J by 1 base, leaving 12 bases between them. CDR1 is MNHEY, CDR2 SVGAGI, per germline. The CDR3 contains 14 residues. The CDR3 nucleotides read TGTGCCAGCAGTCAGCGTCTATTATCCTACGAGCAGTACTTC. It yields the protein CASSQRLLSYEQYF.